Listed below are T cell receptor beta chains from one sample, sequenced in a study of cytomegalovirus exposure and HLA in healthy donors. Data came from immunoSEQ multiplex PCR; TCRdb stores just in-frame clones and leaves some out. The table shows approximately 160,000 clones, with 84% occurring only once. The sequencing sample was made of PBMCs. The receptors stem from a girl aged 10 to 17 in good health and CMV-seropositive. Both conserved end residues are part of each CDR3. The D gene is left open where the match is weak. For some rows the clone size is stated as once, few or many, or as a class when expanded; others skip it.

TRBJ1-4,-,-,TRBV6-1,TGTGCCGTTCCGGACTTTGCAACTAATGAAAAACTGTTTTTT,CAVPDFATNEKLFF
TRBJ1-2,-,-,TRBV7-9,TGTGCCAGCAGCTTAGCGATGACGGGGGTAGAGGGCTACACCTTC,CASSLAMTGVEGYTF
TRBJ2-3,-,-,TRBV2,TGTGCCAGCAGTGATAGGAGAAGCACAGATACGCAGTATTTT,CASSDRRSTDTQYF
TRBJ1-1,-,-,TRBV5-4,TGTGCCAGCAGCCGCGGGCACACTGAAGCTTTCTTT,CASSRGHTEAFF
TRBJ1-2,TRBD1,-,TRBV29-1,TGCAGCGGACAGGGGGCTAATAACTATGGCTACACCTTC,CSGQGANNYGYTF
TRBJ2-3,TRBD2,-,TRBV7-6,TGTGCCAGCAGCTTTGGGACTAGCGGTAGCACAGATACGCAGTATTTT,CASSFGTSGSTDTQYF
TRBJ2-5,-,-,TRBV6-1,TGTGGAGGGGGGGAGGGTGAGACCCAGTACTTC,CGGGEGETQYF
TRBJ2-3,-,-,TRBV10-1,TGCGCCAGCAGTGAGGGCAACTCAGCGGGCACAGATACGCAGTATTTT,CASSEGNSAGTDTQYF
TRBJ1-2,-,-,TRBV18,TGTGCCAGCTCACTCCCCGGGCAGGGTGATTATGGCTACACCTTC,CASSLPGQGDYGYTF
TRBJ1-2,-,once,TRBV29-1,TGCAGCGTCGCCACACAGGGAAACTATGGCTACACCTTC,CSVATQGNYGYTF
TRBJ1-1,-,-,TRBV19,TGTGCCAGTAGTAGGGTGGGGCAGCTTTATTTGAACACTGAAGCTTTCTTT,CASSRVGQLYLNTEAFF
TRBJ1-1,-,-,TRBV19,TGTGCCAGTAGTATGCTCGAATACATGAACACTGAAGCTTTCTTT,CASSMLEYMNTEAFF
TRBJ2-3,-,-,TRBV7-9,TGTGCCAGCAGCTTGGGACCGGGGGTAGGGGAAGGTACGCAGTATTTT,CASSLGPGVGEGTQYF
TRBJ1-2,-,-,TRBV20-1,TGCAGTGCTCCATTCGGGGTTGGCTACACCTTC,CSAPFGVGYTF
TRBJ2-7,TRBD2,-,TRBV4-1,TGCGCCAGCAGCCAGCCAACTAGCGGGGGTTACGAGCAGTACTTC,CASSQPTSGGYEQYF
TRBJ1-1,TRBD1,-,TRBV6-6,TGTGCCAGCAGTACCTCGACAGGGGGGACTGAAGCTTTCTTT,CASSTSTGGTEAFF
TRBJ2-7,TRBD1,-,TRBV2,TGTGCCAGCAGGGTAGGGGGCTCCCACGAGCAGTACTTC,CASRVGGSHEQYF
TRBJ1-5,-,-,TRBV6-1,TGTGCCAGCAGCGCCTCAGTTCAGCCCCAGCATTTT,CASSASVQPQHF
TRBJ1-1,TRBD1,-,TRBV18,TGTGCCAGCTCAGCTTCCCTGACAGGGTCGATGAACACTGAAGCTTTCTTT,CASSASLTGSMNTEAFF
TRBJ2-7,TRBD1,-,TRBV6-1,TGTGCCAGCAGGGGACAGGGGATAGATGACGAGCAGTACTTC,CASRGQGIDDEQYF
TRBJ2-7,TRBD2,-,TRBV5-4,TGTGCCAGCAGCCCCAACGGGGGGACTATCTCCTACGAGCAGTACTTC,CASSPNGGTISYEQYF
TRBJ2-7,TRBD2,-,TRBV7-7,TGTGCTAGCAGCTTAGAAGTCAGGCGGGAGGGAAAGTACTTC,CASSLEVRREGKYF
TRBJ1-1,-,-,TRBV15,TGTGCCACCAGCAGAGATCGTCAACAGAAAGCTTTCTTT,CATSRDRQQKAFF
TRBJ1-2,-,-,TRBV6-5,TGTGCCAGCAGGTCCGAGACAGCTCCTAACTATGGCTACACCTTC,CASRSETAPNYGYTF
TRBJ2-3,TRBD2,-,TRBV7-3,TGTGCCAGCAGCGCTAGCGGGGGACCTAGCACAGATACGCAGTATTTT,CASSASGGPSTDTQYF
TRBJ1-5,-,-,TRBV19,TGTGCCAGTAGTATGGGCAGCTCGTTTAGCAATCAGCCCCAGCATTTT,CASSMGSSFSNQPQHF